This T cell receptor (beta chain) emerged from a study of T cells in localized non-small cell lung cancer. Study-level results: Median around 62 top-100 tumor clones were shared with paired adjacent lung. Clonality of T cells reached its maximum in uninvolved adjacent lung, surpassing tumor.

A remark on this clone: Its antigen is as yet unknown.

The data were produced by immunoSEQ multiplex PCR, yet TCRdb's version contains in-frame clones alone and is incomplete. The sample shows tens of thousands of clones, 80% to 90% of them seen only once. The CDR3 runs 15 residues. Germline CDR1 reads SEHNR; CDR2 reads FQNEAQ (reference sequence). V was trimmed by 4 bases and J by 6 bases, leaving 15 bases between them. The clonotype originates from a man between 40 and 70 years old with stage II lung adenocarcinoma. The J gene is TRBJ2-2, the V gene TRBV7-9, with unresolved D. Sequences were derived from PBMCs, sampled before any cancer treatment. The CDR3: CASSSTRSFAGELFF. The CDR3 DNA reads as TGTGCCAGCAGCTCCACGAGGTCGTTTGCCGGGGAGCTGTTTTTT.